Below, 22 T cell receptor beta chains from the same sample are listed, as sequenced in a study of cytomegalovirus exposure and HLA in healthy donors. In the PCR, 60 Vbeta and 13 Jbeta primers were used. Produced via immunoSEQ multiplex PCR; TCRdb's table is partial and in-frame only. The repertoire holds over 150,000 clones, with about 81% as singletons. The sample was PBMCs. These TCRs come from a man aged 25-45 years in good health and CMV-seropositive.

In DNA form, the CDR3 reads TGCAGTGCCGCGGTACCAGAGACCTACACCTTC. This gives the protein CSAAVPETYTF. This sequence joins TRBV20-1 and TRBJ1-2; D remains unclear. This CDR3 region has 11 residues. Germline V gene data show CDR1 as DFQATT and CDR2 as SNEGSKA (reference sequence). The ends were cut back, 6 bases at V and 10 bases at J, with 15 bases in the middle.

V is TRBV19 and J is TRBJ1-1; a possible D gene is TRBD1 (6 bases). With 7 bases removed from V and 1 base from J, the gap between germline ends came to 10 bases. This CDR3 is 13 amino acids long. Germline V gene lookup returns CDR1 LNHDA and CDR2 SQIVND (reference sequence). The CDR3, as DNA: TGTGCCAGTAAAGGGACACAGAACACTGAAGCTTTCTTT. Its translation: CASKGTQNTEAFF.

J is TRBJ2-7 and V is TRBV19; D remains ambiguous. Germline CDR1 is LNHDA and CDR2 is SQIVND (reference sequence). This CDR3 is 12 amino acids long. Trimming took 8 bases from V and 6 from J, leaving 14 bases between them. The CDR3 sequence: CASSSLTSEQYF. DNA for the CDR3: TGTGCCAGTTCGTCTCTGACTTCCGAGCAGTACTTC.

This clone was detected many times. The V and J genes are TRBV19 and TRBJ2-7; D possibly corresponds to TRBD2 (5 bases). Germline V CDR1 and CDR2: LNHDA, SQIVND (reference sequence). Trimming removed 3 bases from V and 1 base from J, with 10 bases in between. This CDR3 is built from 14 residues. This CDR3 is CASSMRRESYEQYF. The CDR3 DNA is TGTGCCAGTAGTATGCGAAGGGAGTCCTACGAGCAGTACTTC. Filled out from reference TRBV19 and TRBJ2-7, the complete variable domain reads DGGITQSPKYLFRKEGQNVTLSCEQNLNHDAMYWYRQDPGQGLRLIYYSQIVNDFQKGDIAEGYSVSREKKESFPLTVTSAQKNPTAFYLCASSMRRESYEQYFGPGTRLTVT.

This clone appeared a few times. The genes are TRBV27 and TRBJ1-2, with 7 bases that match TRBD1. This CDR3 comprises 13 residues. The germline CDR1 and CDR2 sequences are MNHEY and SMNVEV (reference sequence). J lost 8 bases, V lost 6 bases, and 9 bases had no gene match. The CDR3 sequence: CASSGDSLYGYTF. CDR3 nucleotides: TGTGCCAGCAGCGGGGACAGTTTGTACGGCTACACCTTC.

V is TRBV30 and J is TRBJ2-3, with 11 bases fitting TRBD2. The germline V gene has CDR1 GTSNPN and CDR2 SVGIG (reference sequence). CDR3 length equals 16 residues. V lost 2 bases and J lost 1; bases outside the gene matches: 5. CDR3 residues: CAWSIGTSGGTDTQYF. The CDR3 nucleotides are TGTGCCTGGAGTATCGGGACTAGCGGAGGCACAGATACGCAGTATTTT.

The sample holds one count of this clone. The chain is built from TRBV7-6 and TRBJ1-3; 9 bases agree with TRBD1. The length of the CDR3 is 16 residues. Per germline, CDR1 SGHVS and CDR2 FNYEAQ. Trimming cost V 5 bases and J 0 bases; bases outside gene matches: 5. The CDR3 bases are TGTGCCAGCAGCCAACGACAGGGGGGCTCTGGAAACACCATATATTTT. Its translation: CASSQRQGGSGNTIYF.

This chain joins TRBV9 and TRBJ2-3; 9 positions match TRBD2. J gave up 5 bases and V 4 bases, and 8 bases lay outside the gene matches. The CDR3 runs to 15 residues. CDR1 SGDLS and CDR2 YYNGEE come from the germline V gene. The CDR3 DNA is TGTGCCAGCAGCCCCAGACTAGCGGCGGGAGATACGCAGTATTTT. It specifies CASSPRLAAGDTQYF.

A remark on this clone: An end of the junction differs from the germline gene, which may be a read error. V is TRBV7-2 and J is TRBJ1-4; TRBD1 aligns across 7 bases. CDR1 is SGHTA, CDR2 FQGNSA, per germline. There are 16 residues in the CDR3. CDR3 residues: CASSLITGAPNEKLLF. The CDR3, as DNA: TGTGCCAGCAGCTTAATAACAGGGGCTCCCAATGAAAAACTGCTTTTT.

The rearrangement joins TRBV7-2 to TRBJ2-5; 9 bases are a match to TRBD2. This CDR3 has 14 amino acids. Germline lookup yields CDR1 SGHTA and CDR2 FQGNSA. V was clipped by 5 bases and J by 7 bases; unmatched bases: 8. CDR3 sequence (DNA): TGTGCCAGCAGCCCTTTAGCGGGAGTTGGGACCCAGTACTTC. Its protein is CASSPLAGVGTQYF.

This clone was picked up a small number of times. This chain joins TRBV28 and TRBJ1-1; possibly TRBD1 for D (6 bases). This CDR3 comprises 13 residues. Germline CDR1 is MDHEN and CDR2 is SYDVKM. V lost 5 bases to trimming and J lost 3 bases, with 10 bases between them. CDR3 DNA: TGTGCCAGCAGTCTAGGGGGGGACACTGAAGCTTTCTTT. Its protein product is CASSLGGDTEAFF.

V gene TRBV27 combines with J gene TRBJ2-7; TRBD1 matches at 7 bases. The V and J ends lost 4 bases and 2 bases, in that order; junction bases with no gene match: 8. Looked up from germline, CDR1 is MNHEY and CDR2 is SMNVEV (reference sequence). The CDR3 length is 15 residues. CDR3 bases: TGTGCCAGCAGTTCCCTCGGGACAGAGCCCTACGAGCAGTACTTC. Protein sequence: CASSSLGTEPYEQYF.

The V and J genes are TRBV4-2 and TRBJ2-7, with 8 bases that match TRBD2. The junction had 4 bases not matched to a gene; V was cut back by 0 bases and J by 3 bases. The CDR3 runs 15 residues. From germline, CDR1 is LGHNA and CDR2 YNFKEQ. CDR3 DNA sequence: TGTGCCAGCAGCCAAGAGATCGGGGGGGGCTACGAGCAGTACTTC. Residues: CASSQEIGGGYEQYF.

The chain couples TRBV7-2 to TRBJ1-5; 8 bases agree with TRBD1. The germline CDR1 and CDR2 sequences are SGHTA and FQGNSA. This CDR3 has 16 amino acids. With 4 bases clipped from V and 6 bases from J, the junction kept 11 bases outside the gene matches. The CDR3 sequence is CASSSGIDRGGQPQHF. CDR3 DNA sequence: TGTGCCAGCAGCTCGGGGATTGACAGGGGAGGTCAGCCCCAGCATTTT.

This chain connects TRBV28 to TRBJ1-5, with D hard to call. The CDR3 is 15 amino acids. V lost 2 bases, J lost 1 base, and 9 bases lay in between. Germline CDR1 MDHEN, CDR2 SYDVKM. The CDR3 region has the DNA TGTGCCAGCAGTTTACCGGGGATAAGCAATCAGCCCCAGCATTTT. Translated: CASSLPGISNQPQHF.

CDR3 nucleotide sequence: TGTGCCAGCAGCTTGGACAGGGAGGGCTATGGCTACACCTTC. This sequence encodes CASSLDREGYGYTF. J is TRBJ1-2 and V is TRBV5-4; a weak D match, TRBD1 (6 bases). The germline V gene has CDR1 SGHNT and CDR2 YYREEE (reference sequence). V was clipped by 0 bases and J by 4 bases, with 10 bases between them. The CDR3 sequence is 14 residues long.

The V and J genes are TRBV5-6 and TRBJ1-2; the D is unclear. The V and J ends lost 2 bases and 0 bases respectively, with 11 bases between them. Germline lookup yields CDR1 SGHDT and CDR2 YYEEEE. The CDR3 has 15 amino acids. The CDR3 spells CASSFLQSTNYGYTF. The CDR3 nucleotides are TGTGCCAGCAGCTTTCTGCAGTCCACTAACTATGGCTACACCTTC.

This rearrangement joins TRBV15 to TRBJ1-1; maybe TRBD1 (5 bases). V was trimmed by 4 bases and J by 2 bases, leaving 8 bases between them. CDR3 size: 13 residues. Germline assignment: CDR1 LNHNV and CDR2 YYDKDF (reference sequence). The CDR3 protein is CATSKTDNTEAFF. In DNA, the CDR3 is TGTGCCACCAGCAAGACAGATAACACTGAAGCTTTCTTT.

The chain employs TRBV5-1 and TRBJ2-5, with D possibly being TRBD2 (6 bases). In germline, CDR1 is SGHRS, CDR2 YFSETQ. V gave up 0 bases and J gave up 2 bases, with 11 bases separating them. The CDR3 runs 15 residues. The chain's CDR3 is CASSLAGGVQETQYF. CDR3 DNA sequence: TGCGCCAGCAGCTTGGCCGGCGGGGTTCAAGAGACCCAGTACTTC.

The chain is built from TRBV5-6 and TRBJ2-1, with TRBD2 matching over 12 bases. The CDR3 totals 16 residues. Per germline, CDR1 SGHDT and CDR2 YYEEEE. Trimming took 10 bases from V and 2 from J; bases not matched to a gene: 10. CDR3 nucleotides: TGTGCCGGCTTAGACCTAGCGGGGGGGCCCTACAATGAGCAGTTCTTC. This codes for CAGLDLAGGPYNEQFF.

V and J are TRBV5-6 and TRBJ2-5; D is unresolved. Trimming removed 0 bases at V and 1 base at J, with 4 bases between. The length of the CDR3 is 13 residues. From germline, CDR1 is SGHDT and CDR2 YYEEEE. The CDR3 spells CASSLGAQETQYF. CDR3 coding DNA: TGTGCCAGCAGCTTGGGGGCCCAAGAGACCCAGTACTTC.

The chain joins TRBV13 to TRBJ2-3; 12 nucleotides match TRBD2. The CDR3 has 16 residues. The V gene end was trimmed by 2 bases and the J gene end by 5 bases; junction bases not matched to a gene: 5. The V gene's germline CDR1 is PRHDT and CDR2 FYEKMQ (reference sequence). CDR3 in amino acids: CASSLRLAGAVDTQYF. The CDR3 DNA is TGTGCCAGCAGCTTACGACTAGCGGGGGCCGTAGATACGCAGTATTTT.